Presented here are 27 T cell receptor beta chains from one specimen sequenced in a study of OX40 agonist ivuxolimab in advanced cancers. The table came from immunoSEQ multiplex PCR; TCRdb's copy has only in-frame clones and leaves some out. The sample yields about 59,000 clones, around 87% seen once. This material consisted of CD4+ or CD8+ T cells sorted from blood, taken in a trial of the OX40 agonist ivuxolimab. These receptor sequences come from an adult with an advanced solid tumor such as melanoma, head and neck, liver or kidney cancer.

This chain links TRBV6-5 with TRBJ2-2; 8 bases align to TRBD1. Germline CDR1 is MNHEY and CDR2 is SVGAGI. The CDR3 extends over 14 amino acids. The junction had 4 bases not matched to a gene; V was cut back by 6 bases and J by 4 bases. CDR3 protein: CASSLDRGTGELFF. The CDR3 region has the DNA TGTGCCAGCAGCCTAGACAGGGGCACCGGGGAGCTGTTTTTT.

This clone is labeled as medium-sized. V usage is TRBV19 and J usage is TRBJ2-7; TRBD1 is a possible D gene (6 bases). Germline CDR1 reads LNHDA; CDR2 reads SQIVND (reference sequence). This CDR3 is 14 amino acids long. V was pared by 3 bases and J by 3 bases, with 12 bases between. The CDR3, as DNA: TGTGCCAGTAGTATCCAACAGGGATACTACGAGCAGTACTTC. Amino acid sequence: CASSIQQGYYEQYF. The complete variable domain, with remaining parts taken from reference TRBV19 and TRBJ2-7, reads DGGITQSPKYLFRKEGQNVTLSCEQNLNHDAMYWYRQDPGQGLRLIYYSQIVNDFQKGDIAEGYSVSREKKESFPLTVTSAQKNPTAFYLCASSIQQGYYEQYFGPGTRLTVT.

CDR3 region: CASIRLYSNQPQHF. Here the CDR3 DNA reads TGTGCCAGCATAAGGCTTTATAGCAATCAGCCCCAGCATTTT. The chain joins TRBV28 to TRBJ1-5; D unresolved. Trimming left V 7 bases short and J 0 bases short, with 10 bases between. Germline V lookup: CDR1 MDHEN, CDR2 SYDVKM. CDR3 length: 14 amino acids.

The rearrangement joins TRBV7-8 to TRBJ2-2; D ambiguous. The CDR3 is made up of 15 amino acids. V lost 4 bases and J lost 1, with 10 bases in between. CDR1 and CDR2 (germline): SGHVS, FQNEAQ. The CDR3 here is CASSSGSKNTGELFF. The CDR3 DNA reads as TGTGCCAGCAGCTCCGGGTCAAAGAACACCGGGGAGCTGTTTTTT.

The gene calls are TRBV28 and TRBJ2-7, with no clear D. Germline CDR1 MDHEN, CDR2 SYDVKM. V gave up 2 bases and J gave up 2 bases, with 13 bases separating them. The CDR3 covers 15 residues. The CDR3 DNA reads TGTGCCAGCAGTTTAATGGGTCAAAAAGCCTACGAGCAGTACTTC. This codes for CASSLMGQKAYEQYF.

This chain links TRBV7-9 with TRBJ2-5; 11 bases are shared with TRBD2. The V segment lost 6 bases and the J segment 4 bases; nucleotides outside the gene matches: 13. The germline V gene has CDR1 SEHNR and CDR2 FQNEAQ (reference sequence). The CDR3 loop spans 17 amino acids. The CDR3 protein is CASRSFVTSGGRETQYF. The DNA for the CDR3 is TGTGCCAGCAGGTCCTTTGTAACTAGCGGGGGCCGAGAGACCCAGTACTTC.

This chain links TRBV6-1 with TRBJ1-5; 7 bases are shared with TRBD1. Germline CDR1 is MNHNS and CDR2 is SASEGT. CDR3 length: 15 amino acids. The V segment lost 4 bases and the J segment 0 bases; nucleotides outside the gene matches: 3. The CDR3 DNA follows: TGTGCCAGCAGTGGACAGGGTTATAGCAATCAGCCCCAGCATTTT. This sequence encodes CASSGQGYSNQPQHF.

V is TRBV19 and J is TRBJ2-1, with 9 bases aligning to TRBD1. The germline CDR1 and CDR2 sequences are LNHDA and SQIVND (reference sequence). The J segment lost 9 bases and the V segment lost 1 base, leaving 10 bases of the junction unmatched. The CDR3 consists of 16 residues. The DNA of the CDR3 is TGTGCCAGTAGTATAGGGGGGACAGGGTTTTCGGGTGAGCAGTTCTTC. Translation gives CASSIGGTGFSGEQFF.

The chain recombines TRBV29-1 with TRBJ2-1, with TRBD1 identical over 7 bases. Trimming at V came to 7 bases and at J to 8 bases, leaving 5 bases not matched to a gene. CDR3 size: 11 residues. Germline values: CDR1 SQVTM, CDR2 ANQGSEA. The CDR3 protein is CSGRQGHEQFF. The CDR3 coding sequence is TGCAGCGGTCGACAGGGCCATGAGCAGTTCTTC.

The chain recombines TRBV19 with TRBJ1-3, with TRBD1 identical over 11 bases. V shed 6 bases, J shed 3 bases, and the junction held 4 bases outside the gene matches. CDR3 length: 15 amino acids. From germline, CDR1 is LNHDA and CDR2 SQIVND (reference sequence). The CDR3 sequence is CASSLDRGLGNTIYF. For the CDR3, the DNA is TGTGCCAGTAGCTTGGACAGGGGGCTTGGAAACACCATATATTTT. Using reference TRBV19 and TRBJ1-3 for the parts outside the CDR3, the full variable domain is DGGITQSPKYLFRKEGQNVTLSCEQNLNHDAMYWYRQDPGQGLRLIYYSQIVNDFQKGDIAEGYSVSREKKESFPLTVTSAQKNPTAFYLCASSLDRGLGNTIYFGEGSWLTVV.

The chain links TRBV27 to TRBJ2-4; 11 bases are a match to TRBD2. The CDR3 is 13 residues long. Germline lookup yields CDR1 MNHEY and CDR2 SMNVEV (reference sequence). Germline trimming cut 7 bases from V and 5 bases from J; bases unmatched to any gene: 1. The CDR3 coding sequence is TGTGCCAGCAAGGGACTAGCGGAAAACATTCAGTACTTC. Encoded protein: CASKGLAENIQYF.

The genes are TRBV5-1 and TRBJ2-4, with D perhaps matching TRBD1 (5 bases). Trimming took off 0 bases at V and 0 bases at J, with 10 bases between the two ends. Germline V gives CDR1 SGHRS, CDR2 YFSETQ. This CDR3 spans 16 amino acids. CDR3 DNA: TGCGCCAGCAGCTTGGGTGACAGCTTAGCCAAAAACATTCAGTACTTC. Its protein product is CASSLGDSLAKNIQYF. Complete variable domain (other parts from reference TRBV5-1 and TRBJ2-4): KAGVTQTPRYLIKTRGQQVTLSCSPISGHRSVSWYQQTPGQGLQFLFEYFSETQRNKGNFPGRFSGRQFSNSRSEMNVSTLELGDSALYLCASSLGDSLAKNIQYFGAGTRLSVL.

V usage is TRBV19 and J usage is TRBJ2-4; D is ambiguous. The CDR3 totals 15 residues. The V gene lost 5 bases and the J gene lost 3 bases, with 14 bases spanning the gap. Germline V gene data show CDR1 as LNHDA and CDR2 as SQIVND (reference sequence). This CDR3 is CASSPVGKGKNIQYF. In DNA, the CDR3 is TGTGCCAGTAGTCCGGTTGGGAAGGGCAAAAACATTCAGTACTTC.

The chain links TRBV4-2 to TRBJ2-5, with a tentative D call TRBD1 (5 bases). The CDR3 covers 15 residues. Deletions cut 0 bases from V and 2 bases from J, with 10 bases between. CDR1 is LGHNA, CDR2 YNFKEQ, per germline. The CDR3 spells CASSQEGHLQETQYF. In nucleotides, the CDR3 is TGTGCCAGCAGCCAAGAGGGGCACTTGCAAGAGACCCAGTACTTC.

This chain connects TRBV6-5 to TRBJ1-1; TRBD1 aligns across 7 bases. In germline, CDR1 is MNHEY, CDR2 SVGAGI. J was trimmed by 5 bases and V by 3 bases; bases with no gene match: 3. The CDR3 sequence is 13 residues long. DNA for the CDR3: TGTGCCAGCAGTTATCCAGGGGGGACTGAAGCTTTCTTT. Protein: CASSYPGGTEAFF.

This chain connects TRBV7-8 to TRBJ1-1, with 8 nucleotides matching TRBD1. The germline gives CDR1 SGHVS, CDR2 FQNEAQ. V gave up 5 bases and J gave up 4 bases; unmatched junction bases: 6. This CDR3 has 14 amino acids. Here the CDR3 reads CASSPDRVRTEAFF. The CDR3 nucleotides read TGTGCCAGCAGCCCGGACAGGGTTCGCACTGAAGCTTTCTTT.

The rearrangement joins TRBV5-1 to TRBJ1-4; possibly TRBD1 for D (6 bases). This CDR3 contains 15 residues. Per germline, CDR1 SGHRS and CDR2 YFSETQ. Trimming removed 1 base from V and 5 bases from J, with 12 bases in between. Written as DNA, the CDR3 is TGCGCCAGCAGCTTGATGGGGGCGCAGAATGAAAAACTGTTTTTT. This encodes CASSLMGAQNEKLFF.

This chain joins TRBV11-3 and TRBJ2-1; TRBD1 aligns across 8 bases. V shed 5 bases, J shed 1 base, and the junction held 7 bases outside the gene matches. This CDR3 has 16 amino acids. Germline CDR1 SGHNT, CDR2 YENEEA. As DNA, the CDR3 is TGTGCCAGCAGCCCAGGGGGCAGGCGGTCCTACAATGAGCAGTTCTTC. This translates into CASSPGGRRSYNEQFF.

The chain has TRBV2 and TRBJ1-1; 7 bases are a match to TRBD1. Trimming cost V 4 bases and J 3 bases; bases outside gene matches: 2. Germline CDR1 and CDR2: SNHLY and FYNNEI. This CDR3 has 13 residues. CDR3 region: CASSGGGYTEAFF. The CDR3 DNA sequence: TGTGCCAGCAGTGGAGGGGGCTACACTGAAGCTTTCTTT.

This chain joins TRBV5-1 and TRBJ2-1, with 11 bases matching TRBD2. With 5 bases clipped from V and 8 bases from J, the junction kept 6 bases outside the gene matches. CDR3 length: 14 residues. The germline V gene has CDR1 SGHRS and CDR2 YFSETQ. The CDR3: CASRHSGGADEQFF. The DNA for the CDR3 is TGCGCCAGCAGGCATAGCGGGGGGGCGGATGAGCAGTTCTTC.

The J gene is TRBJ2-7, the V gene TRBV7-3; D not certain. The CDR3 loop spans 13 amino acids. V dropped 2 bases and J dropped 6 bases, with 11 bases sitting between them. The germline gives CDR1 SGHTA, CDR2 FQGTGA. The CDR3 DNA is TGTGCCAGCAGCTTATCTCCCCGCGGCGAGCAGTACTTC. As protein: CASSLSPRGEQYF.

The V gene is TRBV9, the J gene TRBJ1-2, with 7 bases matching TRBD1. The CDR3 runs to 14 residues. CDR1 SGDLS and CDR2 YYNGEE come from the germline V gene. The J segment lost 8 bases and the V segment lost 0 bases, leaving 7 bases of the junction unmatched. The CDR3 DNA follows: TGTGCCAGCAGCGTAGGGGTGACAGGGAAGGGCTACACCTTC. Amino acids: CASSVGVTGKGYTF.

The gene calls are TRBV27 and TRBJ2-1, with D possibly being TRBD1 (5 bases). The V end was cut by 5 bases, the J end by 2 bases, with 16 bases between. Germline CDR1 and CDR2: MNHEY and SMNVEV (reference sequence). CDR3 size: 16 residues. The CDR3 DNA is TGTGCCAGCAGTGCCTACCAGGGCGAGCCCTACAATGAGCAGTTCTTC. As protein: CASSAYQGEPYNEQFF.

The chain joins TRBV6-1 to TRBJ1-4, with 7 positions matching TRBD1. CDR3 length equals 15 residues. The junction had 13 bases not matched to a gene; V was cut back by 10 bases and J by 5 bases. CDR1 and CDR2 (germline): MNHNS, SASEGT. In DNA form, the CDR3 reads TGTGCCACGCAACGATCCGGGACAGTAAATGAAAAACTGTTTTTT. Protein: CATQRSGTVNEKLFF.

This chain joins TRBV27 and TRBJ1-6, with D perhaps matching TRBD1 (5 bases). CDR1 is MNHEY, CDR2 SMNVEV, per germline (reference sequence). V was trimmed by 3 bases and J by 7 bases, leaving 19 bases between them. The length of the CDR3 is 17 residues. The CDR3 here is CASSFKGQYKGNSPLHF. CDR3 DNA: TGTGCCAGCAGTTTCAAGGGGCAGTATAAGGGGAATTCACCCCTCCACTTT.

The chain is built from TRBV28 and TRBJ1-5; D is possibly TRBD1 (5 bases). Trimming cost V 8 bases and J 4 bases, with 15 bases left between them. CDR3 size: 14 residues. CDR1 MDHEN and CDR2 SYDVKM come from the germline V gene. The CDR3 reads CASRLGTANQPQHF. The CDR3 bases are TGTGCCAGCCGTCTAGGGACGGCTAATCAGCCCCAGCATTTT.

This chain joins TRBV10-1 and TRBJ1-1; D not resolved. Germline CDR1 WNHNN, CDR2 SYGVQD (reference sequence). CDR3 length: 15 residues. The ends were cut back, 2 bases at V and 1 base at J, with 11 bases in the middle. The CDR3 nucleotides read TGCGCCAGCAGTGAGAACCAGGCGGGGAACACTGAAGCTTTCTTT. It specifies CASSENQAGNTEAFF.